This T cell receptor beta chain is from a study of T cell changes during pregnancy in multiple sclerosis. Only in-frame clones appear in the TCRdb table, and some are missing; sequencing was by immunoSEQ multiplex PCR. The sample records 55,000 to 70,000 clones, roughly 92% being singletons. Germline CDR1 reads SGDLS; CDR2 reads YYNGEE. This CDR3 has 15 amino acids. V was shortened by 4 bases and J by 7 bases, with 15 bases between the two germline ends. Here the sequenced sample was CD8+ T cells from peripheral blood mononuclear cells, taken in the third trimester of pregnancy. This rearrangement joins TRBV9 to TRBJ1-6; D remains ambiguous. This receptor was taken from a female donor in good health, enrolled as a control in a pregnancy study. CDR3 DNA sequence: TGTGCCAGCAGCCAGCGGTCAGATAGGAATTCACCCCTCCACTTT. Protein: CASSQRSDRNSPLHF.